The T cell receptor beta chain described here comes from a study of blood T cell repertoires in COVID-19. The CDR3 has 17 amino acids. V dropped 3 bases and J dropped 3 bases, with 18 bases sitting between them. Germline-derived CDR1 and CDR2 are SNHLY and FYNNEI. The repertoire was sequenced with immunoSEQ multiplex PCR; TCRdb's copy has only in-frame clones and lacks some. The table records 100,000 to 150,000 clones, roughly 86% of them present only once. Specimen: peripheral blood. The source is a woman aged 55-75 years with acute or convalescent COVID-19. This rearrangement joins TRBV2 to TRBJ1-5; D might be TRBD1 (5 bases). DNA of the CDR3: TGTGCCAGCAGTGATTATTTGACCAAGGGGCTCAATCAGCCCCAGCATTTT. This translates into CASSDYLTKGLNQPQHF.